The clone carrying this TCR beta chain has at least ten counts. CDR3 size: 17 residues. The germline gives CDR1 SGHTA, CDR2 FQGNSA. Trimming cost V 6 bases and J 2 bases, with 21 bases left between them. TCRdb reprocessed the RT-PCR reads via MiXCR and lists one record per CDR3 protein. The sample lists about 700,000 distinct CDR3 sequences; over 12% were seen once. This chain uses TRBV7-2 with TRBJ2-3, with D maybe TRBD2 (6 bases). The sequencing input was memory CD4+ T cells from blood. The source of this sequence is a female donor in good health, serving as a healthy control. In DNA, the CDR3 is TGTGCCAGCAGGCCAAAACGGACGAGCGGGTTCACAGATACGCAGTATTTT. This codes for CASRPKRTSGFTDTQYF.